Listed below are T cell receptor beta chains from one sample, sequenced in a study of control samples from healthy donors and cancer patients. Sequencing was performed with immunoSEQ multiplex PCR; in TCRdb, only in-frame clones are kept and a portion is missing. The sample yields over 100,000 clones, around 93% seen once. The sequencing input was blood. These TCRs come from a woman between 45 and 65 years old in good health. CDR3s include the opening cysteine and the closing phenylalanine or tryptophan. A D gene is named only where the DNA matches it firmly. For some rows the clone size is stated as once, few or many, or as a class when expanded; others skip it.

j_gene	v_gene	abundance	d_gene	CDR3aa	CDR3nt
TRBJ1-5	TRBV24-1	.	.	CATADRAHQPQHF	TGTGCCACCGCCGATAGGGCCCATCAGCCCCAGCATTTT
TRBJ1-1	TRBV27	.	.	CASSFLTYTEAFF	TGTGCCAGCAGTTTCTTGACATACACTGAAGCTTTCTTT
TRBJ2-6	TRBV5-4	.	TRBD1	CASLDRAGANVLTF	TGTGCCAGCCTCGACAGGGCTGGGGCCAACGTCCTGACTTTC
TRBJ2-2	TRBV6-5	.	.	CASSYFQGSGELFF	TGTGCCAGCAGTTACTTCCAGGGGTCCGGGGAGCTGTTTTTT
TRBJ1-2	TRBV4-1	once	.	CASSQSTGYGYTF	TGCGCCAGCAGCCAATCGACAGGCTATGGCTACACCTTC
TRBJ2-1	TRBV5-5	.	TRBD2	CASSLVLGLAVYNEQFF	TGTGCCAGCAGCTTGGTTCTTGGACTAGCGGTATACAATGAGCAGTTCTTC
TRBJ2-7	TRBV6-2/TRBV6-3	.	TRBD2	CASSAGGRPYYEQYF	TGTGCCAGCAGTGCGGGGGGCAGGCCGTACTACGAGCAGTACTTC
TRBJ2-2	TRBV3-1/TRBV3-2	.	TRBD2	CASSVGGGSTGELFF	TGTGCCAGCAGCGTCGGGGGGGGATCCACCGGGGAGCTGTTTTTT
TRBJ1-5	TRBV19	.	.	CASSTDPKNQPQHF	TGTGCCAGTAGTACGGACCCAAAAAATCAGCCCCAGCATTTT
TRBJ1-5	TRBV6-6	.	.	CASSYSTGGNQPQHF	TGTGCCAGCAGTTACTCGACTGGGGGCAATCAGCCCCAGCATTTT
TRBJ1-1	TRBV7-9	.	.	CASSLAIGRGNTEAFF	TGTGCCAGCAGCTTAGCGATAGGCAGGGGGAACACTGAAGCTTTCTTT
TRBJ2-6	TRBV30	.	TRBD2	CAWSGTGGAAGANVLTF	TGTGCCTGGAGTGGGACGGGAGGGGCAGCTGGGGCCAACGTCCTGACTTTC
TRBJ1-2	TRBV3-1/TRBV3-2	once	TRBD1	CASSPGQGGYTF	TGTGCCAGCAGCCCGGGACAGGGAGGCTACACCTTC
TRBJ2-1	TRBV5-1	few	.	CASCRGAGDNEQFF	TGCGCCAGCTGCCGCGGGGCAGGGGACAATGAGCAGTTCTTC
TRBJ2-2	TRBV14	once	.	CASSHRGGGELFF	TGTGCCAGCAGCCATAGGGGCGGCGGGGAGCTGTTTTTT
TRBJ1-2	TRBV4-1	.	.	CASSLQITTTGYGYTF	TGCGCCAGCAGCCTACAAATAACGACAACGGGGTATGGCTACACCTTC
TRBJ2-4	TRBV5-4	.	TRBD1	CASSQGQALAKNIQYF	TGTGCCAGCAGCCAGGGACAGGCACTAGCCAAAAACATTCAGTACTTC
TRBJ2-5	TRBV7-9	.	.	CASSTSRSQETQYF	TGTGCCAGCAGCACATCTAGGTCTCAAGAGACCCAGTACTTC
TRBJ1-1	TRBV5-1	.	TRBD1	CASRVGTGKSVTEAFF	TGCGCCAGCAGAGTCGGGACAGGGAAAAGTGTGACTGAAGCTTTCTTT
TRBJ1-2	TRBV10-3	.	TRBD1	CAIKKGQGNGYTF	TGTGCCATCAAAAAGGGACAGGGTAATGGCTACACCTTC
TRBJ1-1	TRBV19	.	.	CASSQAGNTEAFF	TGTGCCAGTAGTCAGGCAGGTAACACTGAAGCTTTCTTT
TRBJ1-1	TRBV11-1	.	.	CASSSPTDLFTEAFF	TGTGCCAGCAGCTCCCCGACAGACCTTTTTACTGAAGCTTTCTTT
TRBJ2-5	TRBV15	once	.	CATSRDVGTQYF	TGTGCCACCAGCAGAGATGTAGGGACCCAGTACTTC
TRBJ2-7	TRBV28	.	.	CASTGTPLYEQYF	TGTGCCAGCACCGGGACACCTTTATACGAGCAGTACTTC
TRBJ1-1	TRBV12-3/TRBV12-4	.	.	CASSLGQNTEAFF	TGTGCCAGCAGCCTTGGACAGAACACTGAAGCTTTCTTT
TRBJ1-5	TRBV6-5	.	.	CASSTGRGGQPQHF	TGTGCCAGCAGTACCGGGAGGGGCGGTCAGCCCCAGCATTTT
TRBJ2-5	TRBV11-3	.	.	CASSLGGAVQETQYF	TGTGCCAGCAGCTTAGGTGGAGCGGTCCAAGAGACCCAGTACTTC
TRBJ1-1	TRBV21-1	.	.	CASSKVRATGEKNTEAFF	TGTGCCAGCAGCAAAGTAAGGGCGACAGGGGAAAAGAACACTGAAGCTTTCTTT
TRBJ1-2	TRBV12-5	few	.	CASGSERWGFVENGYTF	TGTGCTAGTGGTTCCGAGAGATGGGGGTTTGTGGAAAATGGCTACACCTTC
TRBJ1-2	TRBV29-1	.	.	CSVEAGAGGYTF	TGCAGCGTTGAAGCAGGGGCTGGTGGCTACACCTTC
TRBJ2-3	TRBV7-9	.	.	CASSLPGTSSTDTQYF	TGTGCCAGCAGCTTACCTGGGACTTCTAGCACAGATACGCAGTATTTT
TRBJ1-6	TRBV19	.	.	CASSISGDNSPLHF	TGTGCCAGTAGTATTTCGGGGGATAATTCACCCCTCCACTTT
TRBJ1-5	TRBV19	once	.	CASSILWGGDQPQHF	TGTGCCAGTAGTATCCTTTGGGGGGGCGATCAGCCCCAGCATTTT
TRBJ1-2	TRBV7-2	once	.	CASSPDRFGTNYGYTF	TGTGCCAGCAGCCCAGACAGATTCGGCACTAACTATGGCTACACCTTC
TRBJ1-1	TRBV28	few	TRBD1	CASTRQGGIYAFF	TGTGCCAGCACTCGACAGGGTGGAATTTATGCTTTCTTT
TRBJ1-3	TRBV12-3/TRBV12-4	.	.	CASSLEGNTIYF	TGTGCCAGCAGTTTGGAGGGAAACACCATATATTTT